This T cell receptor beta chain came from a study of CD8+CD57+ T cells in acquired aplastic anemia. A remark on this clonotype: Its antigen is currently unknown.

The CDR3 is 17 amino acids. The germline gives CDR1 DFQATT, CDR2 SNEGSKA (reference sequence). V lost 2 bases and J 0 bases, leaving 17 bases between the germline ends. Researchers used genomic DNA as the template to profile TCR beta VDJ and CDR3. TCRdb passed the reads through MiXCR, listing each CDR3 protein once. The sample records 190,000 or so distinct CDR3 sequences, 60% to 65% being singletons. Whole-study results and caveats: Between the patient and control groups, CD8+ Simpson's diversity did not differ significantly.

This sequence originates from a human donor in good health. This chain connects TRBV20-1 to TRBJ2-1, with D unresolved. Sequenced: sorted CD4+, CD8+, or CD8+CD57+ T cells (not recorded which) from PBMCs. CDR3 residues: CSARWLGSLSSYNEQFF. CDR3 nucleotides: TGCAGTGCTAGATGGTTGGGCAGCCTGAGCTCCTACAATGAGCAGTTCTTC.